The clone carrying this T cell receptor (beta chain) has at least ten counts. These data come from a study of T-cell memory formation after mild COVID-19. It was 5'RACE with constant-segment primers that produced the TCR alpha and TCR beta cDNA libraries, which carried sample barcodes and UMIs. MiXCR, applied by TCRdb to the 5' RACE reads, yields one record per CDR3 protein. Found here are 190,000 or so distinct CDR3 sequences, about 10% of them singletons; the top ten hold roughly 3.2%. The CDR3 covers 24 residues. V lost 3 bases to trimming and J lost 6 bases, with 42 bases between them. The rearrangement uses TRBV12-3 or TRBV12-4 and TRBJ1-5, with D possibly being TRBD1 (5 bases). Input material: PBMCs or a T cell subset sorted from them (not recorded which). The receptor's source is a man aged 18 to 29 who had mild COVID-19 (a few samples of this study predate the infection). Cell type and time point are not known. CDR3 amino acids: CASSFRQGYPPRMGRPDAGQPQHF. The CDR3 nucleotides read TGTGCCAGCAGTTTCAGGCAGGGTTATCCCCCACGAATGGGGCGGCCCGACGCAGGTCAGCCCCAGCATTTT.